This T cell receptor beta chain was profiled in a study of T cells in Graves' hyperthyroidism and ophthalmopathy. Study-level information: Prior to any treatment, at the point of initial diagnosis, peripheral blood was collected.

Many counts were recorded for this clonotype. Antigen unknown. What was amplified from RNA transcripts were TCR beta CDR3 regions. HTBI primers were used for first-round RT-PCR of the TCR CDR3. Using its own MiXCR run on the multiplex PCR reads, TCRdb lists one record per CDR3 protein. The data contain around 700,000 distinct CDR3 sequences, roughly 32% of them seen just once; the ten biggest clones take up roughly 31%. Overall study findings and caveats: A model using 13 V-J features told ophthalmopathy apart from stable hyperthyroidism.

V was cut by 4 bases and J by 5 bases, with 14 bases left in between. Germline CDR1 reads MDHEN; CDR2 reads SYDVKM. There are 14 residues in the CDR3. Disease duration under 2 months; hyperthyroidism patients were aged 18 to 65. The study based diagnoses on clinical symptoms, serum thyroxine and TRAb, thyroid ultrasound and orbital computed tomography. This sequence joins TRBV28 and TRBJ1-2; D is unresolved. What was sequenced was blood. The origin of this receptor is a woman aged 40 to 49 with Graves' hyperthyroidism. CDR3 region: CASSSARRRYGYTF. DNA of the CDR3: TGTGCCAGCAGTTCCGCCCGACGGAGATATGGCTACACCTTC.